The 25 T cell receptor beta chains below come from one sample, sequenced in a study of a mutant IDH1 vaccine in newly diagnosed glioma. No cognate antigen is known for these TCRs. Time point given: week 11, during vaccination. Each dose of the vaccine consisted of 300 ug of mutant IDH1 20-mer peptide, with topical imiquimod. Generated by immunoSEQ multiplex PCR, the TCRdb table keeps only in-frame clones and is missing some. Of some 23,000 clones listed, over 75% are singletons. Here the sequenced sample was PBMCs, taken from a glioma patient whose treatment included an IDH1 peptide vaccine. The receptors shown here come from a woman between 18 and 29 years old with glioma.

Here the CDR3 reads CASSEGRGPNEQFF. The DNA for the CDR3 is TGTGCCAGCAGTGAGGGCAGGGGGCCCAATGAGCAGTTCTTC. V gene TRBV2 combines with J gene TRBJ2-1; 8 bases match TRBD1. J lost 6 bases, V lost 3 bases, and 4 bases had no gene match. The length of the CDR3 is 14 residues. Per the germline V gene, CDR1 is SNHLY and CDR2 is FYNNEI.

The V call is TRBV27, the J call TRBJ2-1; D possibly corresponds to TRBD2 (7 bases). CDR1 and CDR2 from the germline V gene are MNHEY and SMNVEV (reference sequence). V lost 6 bases to trimming and J lost 7 bases, with 25 bases between them. The CDR3 loop spans 17 amino acids. The CDR3 sequence is CASSRTLGGGAGNEQFF. In DNA, the CDR3 is TGTGCCAGCAGCCGAACCCTAGGGGGGGGCGCCGGTAATGAGCAGTTCTTC.

V and J are TRBV9 and TRBJ1-3; the D is unclear. Germline V gene sequence: CDR1 SGDLS, CDR2 YYNGEE. V was clipped by 0 bases and J by 0 bases, with 7 bases between them. The CDR3 covers 15 residues. CDR3 sequence (DNA): TGTGCCAGCAGCGTAGGGAGCCTCTCTGGAAACACCATATATTTT. This encodes CASSVGSLSGNTIYF.

V is TRBV4-1 and J is TRBJ1-1; D remains ambiguous. The ends were cut back, 0 bases at V and 6 bases at J, with 14 bases in the middle. Germline V gene lookup returns CDR1 MGHRA and CDR2 YSYEKL. The CDR3 contains 15 residues. CDR3 sequence: CASSQEGLSMPEAFF. In nucleotides, the CDR3 is TGCGCCAGCAGCCAAGAAGGACTAAGCATGCCTGAAGCTTTCTTT.

This rearrangement joins TRBV11-2 to TRBJ1-2; TRBD1 might be the D (5 bases). Trimming shortened V by 4 bases and J by 4 bases, and 13 bases separated the two germline ends. Per the germline V gene, CDR1 is SGHAT and CDR2 is FQNNGV. CDR3 length equals 14 residues. The CDR3 nucleotides are TGTGCCAGCAGCTCACGAGGGGAGGGCTATGGCTACACCTTC. Its protein product is CASSSRGEGYGYTF.

CDR3 DNA sequence: TGTGCCAGTAGTACAGGGGTTGCAACTAATGAAAAACTGTTTTTT. Residues: CASSTGVATNEKLFF. The chain uses TRBV19 and TRBJ1-4, with TRBD1 as a possible D gene (6 bases). Germline CDR1 reads LNHDA; CDR2 reads SQIVND (reference sequence). This CDR3 contains 15 residues. V dropped 4 bases and J dropped 0 bases, with 9 bases sitting between them.

The CDR3 nucleotides are TGCGCCAGCAGTGAGATGAGGAACACTGAAGCTTTCTTT. Its translation: CASSEMRNTEAFF. J is TRBJ1-1 and V is TRBV10-2; D remains unclear. Germline V CDR1 and CDR2: WSHSY, SAAADI. This CDR3 is built from 13 residues. V lost 2 bases and J 1 base, leaving 5 bases between the germline ends.

The chain employs TRBV7-9 and TRBJ1-1; D unclear. The germline V gene encodes CDR1 SEHNR and CDR2 FQNEAQ (reference sequence). Trimming took 8 bases from V and 7 from J, leaving 11 bases between them. The CDR3 loop spans 11 amino acids. The CDR3 protein is CASGVGVEAFF. CDR3 DNA sequence: TGTGCCAGCGGGGTAGGTGTTGAAGCTTTCTTT.

The rearrangement uses TRBV20-1 and TRBJ2-7, with no clear D. Trimming removed 5 bases at V and 6 bases at J, with 11 bases between. Germline values: CDR1 DFQATT, CDR2 SNEGSKA (reference sequence). The CDR3 consists of 11 residues. The DNA for the CDR3 is TGCAGTGCTCTTAGATCGGGCGAGCAGTACTTC. Protein sequence: CSALRSGEQYF.

The chain couples TRBV27 to TRBJ1-1; D might be TRBD1 (6 bases). The CDR3 has 12 residues. Per germline, CDR1 MNHEY and CDR2 SMNVEV (reference sequence). With 3 bases removed from V and 8 bases from J, the gap between germline ends came to 10 bases. The CDR3 DNA follows: TGTGCCAGCAGTTTCTTACAGGGAGAAGCTTTCTTT. Translated, it gives CASSFLQGEAFF.

The chain recombines TRBV16 with TRBJ2-7; TRBD1 might be the D (6 bases). The CDR3 is 15 residues long. Germline V gene sequence: CDR1 KGHSY, CDR2 FQNENV. Trimming took off 0 bases at V and 1 base at J, with 10 bases between the two ends. CDR3 protein: CASSQSGTSSYEQYF. CDR3 DNA: TGTGCCAGCAGCCAATCCGGGACATCTTCCTACGAGCAGTACTTC.

A single count supports this clone. The V call is TRBV5-1, the J call TRBJ2-3; TRBD1 matches 8 bases. This CDR3 spans 16 amino acids. Unmatched junction bases numbered 13, after V lost 4 bases and J lost 6 bases. Germline V CDR1 and CDR2: SGHRS, YFSETQ. The DNA for the CDR3 is TGCGCCAGCAGCCCCGCTACCAGGGGGCCCGCGGATACGCAGTATTTT. Translated, it gives CASSPATRGPADTQYF. The variable domain in full, with the rest retrieved from reference TRBV5-1 and TRBJ2-3, is KAGVTQTPRYLIKTRGQQVTLSCSPISGHRSVSWYQQTPGQGLQFLFEYFSETQRNKGNFPGRFSGRQFSNSRSEMNVSTLELGDSALYLCASSPATRGPADTQYFGPGTRLTVL.

V and J are TRBV10-3 and TRBJ2-7, with TRBD2 identical over 8 bases. The CDR3 contains 15 residues. Germline CDR1 ENHRY, CDR2 SYGVKD. V gave up 2 bases and J gave up 3 bases; unmatched junction bases: 6. The CDR3, as DNA: TGTGCCATCAGTGAGCGCGGGGGGCTAAGCTACGAGCAGTACTTC. Encoded protein: CAISERGGLSYEQYF.

V usage is TRBV10-3 and J usage is TRBJ2-7, with D hard to call. The germline CDR1 and CDR2 sequences are ENHRY and SYGVKD. Trimming removed 6 bases at V and 3 bases at J, with 12 bases between. This CDR3 region has 13 residues. The CDR3 loop is CAIRDRTDYEQYF. The CDR3 DNA sequence: TGTGCCATCAGGGACCGGACGGACTACGAGCAGTACTTC.

The table lists this clone with a count of one. The chain uses TRBV5-8 and TRBJ1-1; D gene ambiguous. V lost 2 bases and J 10 bases, leaving 9 bases between the germline ends. The germline gives CDR1 SGHTS, CDR2 YDEGEE. This CDR3 has 11 residues. CDR3 in amino acids: CASSFLRRAFF. Here the CDR3 DNA reads TGTGCCAGCAGCTTCCTCAGGCGAGCTTTCTTT.

The genes are TRBV6-5 and TRBJ2-3; no clear D. This CDR3 has 13 residues. Per germline, CDR1 MNHEY and CDR2 SVGAGI. Deletions cut 5 bases from V and 1 base from J, with 7 bases between. CDR3 sequence (DNA): TGTGCCAGCAGTCCCCCGGGCACAGATACGCAGTATTTT. It is translated as CASSPPGTDTQYF.

The chain uses TRBV2 and TRBJ1-3, with a weak D call TRBD1 (5 bases). V was trimmed by 6 bases and J by 0 bases, leaving 12 bases between them. The CDR3 is made up of 15 amino acids. Germline V lookup: CDR1 SNHLY, CDR2 FYNNEI. The CDR3 sequence: CASSPGLTSGNTIYF. CDR3 DNA: TGTGCCAGCAGCCCGGGACTGACCTCTGGAAACACCATATATTTT.

This chain links TRBV6-6 with TRBJ1-5; tentatively, D is TRBD1 (6 bases). Germline V CDR1 and CDR2: MNHNY, SVGAGI (reference sequence). V lost 5 bases to trimming and J lost 7 bases, with 18 bases between them. The CDR3 is 15 residues long. CDR3 region: CASSPARGGSQPQHF. The CDR3 DNA sequence: TGTGCCAGCAGTCCCGCAAGGGGGGGCAGCCAGCCCCAGCATTTT.

The rearrangement joins TRBV7-9 to TRBJ1-2; 7 bases are a match to TRBD1. V shed 2 bases, J shed 7 bases, and the junction held 7 bases outside the gene matches. CDR1 and CDR2 (germline): SEHNR, FQNEAQ (reference sequence). This CDR3 comprises 14 residues. This chain's CDR3 is CASSLSRDSLGYTF. CDR3 nucleotides: TGTGCCAGCAGCTTAAGCCGGGACAGCCTTGGCTACACCTTC.

The chain joins TRBV4-3 to TRBJ2-3; the match to TRBD2 covers 10 bases. J was trimmed by 1 base and V by 3 bases; bases with no gene match: 4. This CDR3 contains 16 residues. CDR1 is LGHNA, CDR2 YSLEER, per germline. CDR3 coding DNA: TGCGCCAGCAGCCACCAAGGACTAGCGGGCACAGATACGCAGTATTTT. Its protein product is CASSHQGLAGTDTQYF.

This clone was seen more than once but under ten times. The rearrangement links TRBV29-1 to TRBJ2-7; no clear D gene. The CDR3 covers 14 residues. V lost 8 bases and J 0 bases, leaving 17 bases between the germline ends. Germline values: CDR1 SQVTM, CDR2 ANQGSEA. CDR3 nucleotides: TGCAGCCACGCCCCCCTGAAGGGCTCCTACGAGCAGTACTTC. Translated, it gives CSHAPLKGSYEQYF.

V is TRBV7-9 and J is TRBJ2-7; a weak D match, TRBD2 (6 bases). Trimming removed 3 bases at V and 3 bases at J, with 12 bases between. The CDR3 has 14 residues. Germline values: CDR1 SEHNR, CDR2 FQNEAQ (reference sequence). The CDR3 here is CASSFEGLGYEQYF. The CDR3 DNA follows: TGTGCCAGCAGCTTTGAGGGACTGGGCTACGAGCAGTACTTC.

The CDR3 coding sequence is TGCGCCAGCAGCACATCCCTCGGGAGCGAATACGAGCAGTACTTC. Protein product: CASSTSLGSEYEQYF. The chain links TRBV5-1 to TRBJ2-7; possibly TRBD2 for D (6 bases). The CDR3 totals 15 residues. The germline V gene encodes CDR1 SGHRS and CDR2 YFSETQ. Trimming removed 4 bases at V and 4 bases at J, with 18 bases between.

This chain links TRBV5-6 with TRBJ2-2, with 12 bases fitting TRBD1. The length of the CDR3 is 17 residues. With 3 bases clipped from V and 7 bases from J, the junction kept 10 bases outside the gene matches. Germline V gives CDR1 SGHDT, CDR2 YYEEEE. The CDR3 nucleotides read TGTGCCAGCAGCTCACCGGGACAGGGGGCCACTATCGGGGAGCTGTTTTTT. This translates into CASSSPGQGATIGELFF.

V usage is TRBV5-1 and J usage is TRBJ2-2; D might be TRBD1 or TRBD2, each matching 5 bases. V was clipped by 5 bases and J by 6 bases, with 11 bases between them. Germline V lookup: CDR1 SGHRS, CDR2 YFSETQ. This CDR3 region has 13 residues. CDR3 sequence: CASRRGGPGELFF. The CDR3 DNA sequence: TGCGCCAGCAGGAGGGGCGGACCCGGGGAGCTGTTTTTT.